This T cell receptor (beta chain) was sequenced in a study of blood T cell repertoires in COVID-19. Study-level information: Acute-phase and convalescent COVID-19 samples originated in the United States, Italy and Spain. Sources were T cells, B-cell-depleted T cells, or PBMCs; the material itself was cDNA or gDNA.

In the original processing: Researchers report that nucleated cell counts were estimated from reference gene primer amplification. Sequencing used immunoSEQ multiplex PCR; TCRdb keeps in-frame clones, though not all of them. The D gene and trimming were derived from the DNA, and the V and J assignments and clone size from that table. Of under 250,000 clones listed, around 85% were seen once; the top ten hold approximately 2.4%. This CDR3 has 14 residues. CDR1 MNHEY and CDR2 SVGAGI come from the germline V gene. The J segment lost 3 bases and the V segment lost 1 base, leaving 2 bases of the junction unmatched.

The chain links TRBV6-5 to TRBJ1-2; 7 nucleotides match TRBD1. This TCR was sampled from a woman aged 70-85 years with COVID-19, enrolled during active disease. Sequenced input: peripheral blood. The CDR3 DNA is TGTGCCAGCAGTTACTACAGGGGTGACTATGGCTACACCTTC. Translating it yields CASSYYRGDYGYTF.